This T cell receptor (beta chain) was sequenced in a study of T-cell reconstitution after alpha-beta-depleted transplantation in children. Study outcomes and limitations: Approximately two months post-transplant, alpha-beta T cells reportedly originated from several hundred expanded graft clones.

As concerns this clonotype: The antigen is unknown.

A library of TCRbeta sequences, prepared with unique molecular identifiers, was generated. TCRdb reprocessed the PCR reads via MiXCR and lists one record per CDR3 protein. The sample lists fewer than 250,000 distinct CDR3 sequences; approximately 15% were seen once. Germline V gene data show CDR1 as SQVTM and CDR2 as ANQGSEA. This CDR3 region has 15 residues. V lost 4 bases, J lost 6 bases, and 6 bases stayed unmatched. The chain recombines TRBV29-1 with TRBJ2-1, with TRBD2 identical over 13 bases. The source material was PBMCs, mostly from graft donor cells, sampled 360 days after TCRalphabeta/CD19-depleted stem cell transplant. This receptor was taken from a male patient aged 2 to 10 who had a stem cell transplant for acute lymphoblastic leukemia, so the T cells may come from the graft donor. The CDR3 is CSVASTSGRPNEQFF. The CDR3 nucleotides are TGCAGCGTTGCCTCGACTAGCGGGAGGCCCAATGAGCAGTTCTTC.